This T cell receptor beta chain was sequenced in a study of vaccination and CD4 T cells after COVID-19. Background on the study: The makeup of the convalescents was six males and four females, two of them Hispanic. Median time from COVID diagnosis to post-COVID sampling was about 100 days (35 to 161).

Concerning this clonotype: The antigen is unknown.

TCRdb recomputed calls from the PCR reads with MiXCR, one row per CDR3 protein. The data show over 20,000 distinct CDR3 sequences, 58% seen once. Before Alpha, Beta and Delta appeared in the US, convalescents tested positive (March–late 2020). CDR3 size: 15 residues. Germline lookup yields CDR1 SGDLS and CDR2 YYNGEE. The junction had 5 bases not matched to a gene; V was cut back by 3 bases and J by 2 bases. Study observations and caveats: Convalescent patients had 304 of 307 vaccine-specific clones showing spike mono-reactivity.

J is TRBJ2-1 and V is TRBV9; 7 nucleotides match TRBD1. This sequence originates from a human donor who had recovered from COVID-19. The sequenced sample was CD4+ T cells from blood, obtained before SARS-CoV-2 vaccination. CDR3 region: CASSAQGLPYNEQFF. The DNA of the CDR3 is TGTGCCAGCAGCGCACAGGGGCTCCCCTACAATGAGCAGTTCTTC.